The 19 T cell receptor beta chains listed next were all sequenced from one sample in a study of blood T cells in healthy people across ages. Next came a second PCR, run for roughly 6 to 11 cycles, which used a sample-barcoded 5' primer along with a J-beta primer mix. One entry per CDR3 protein results from TCRdb running MiXCR on the 5' RACE reads. The sample has some 710,000 distinct CDR3 sequences; about half are singletons. The material sequenced was blood. These receptors were obtained from an elderly man in good health.

The chain joins TRBV10-3 to TRBJ2-5; 9 bases match TRBD2. The CDR3 is made up of 19 amino acids. Trimming removed 2 bases from V and 0 bases from J; junction bases left unmatched: 13. Germline loops: CDR1 ENHRY, CDR2 SYGVKD. CDR3 sequence reads: CAISERSGGGARYQETQYF. In DNA form, the CDR3 reads TGTGCCATCAGTGAGAGGTCCGGCGGGGGGGCGAGGTACCAAGAGACCCAGTACTTC.

This clonotype occurred many times. The genes are TRBV4-3 and TRBJ2-3; D call uncertain. This CDR3 spans 17 amino acids. V gave up 0 bases and J gave up 2 bases, with 15 bases separating them. Germline V gene sequence: CDR1 LGHNA, CDR2 YSLEER. CDR3 residues: CASSQDARSVSTDTQYF. The DNA of the CDR3 is TGCGCCAGCAGCCAAGATGCCCGGAGTGTATCCACAGATACGCAGTATTTT.

The chain links TRBV15 to TRBJ1-5; D gene uncertain. CDR1 and CDR2 (germline): LNHNV, YYDKDF (reference sequence). This CDR3 spans 18 amino acids. The V end lost 3 bases, the J end lost 5 bases, and 23 bases lay between the germline ends. The CDR3, as DNA: TGTGCCACCAGCAGGCTAGCCCACGGAGGGTCGAACCATCAGCCCCAGCATTTT. Its protein is CATSRLAHGGSNHQPQHF.

This clonotype was found many times. This chain uses TRBV5-1 with TRBJ2-2, with D uncertain. CDR1 and CDR2 from the germline V gene are SGHRS and YFSETQ. V lost 0 bases and J lost 5, with 11 bases in between. CDR3 length equals 15 residues. The CDR3 reads CASSLDGAFTGELFF. CDR3 nucleotide sequence: TGCGCCAGCAGCTTGGATGGTGCGTTTACCGGGGAGCTGTTTTTT. Using reference TRBV5-1 and TRBJ2-2 for the parts outside the CDR3, the full variable domain is KAGVTQTPRYLIKTRGQQVTLSCSPISGHRSVSWYQQTPGQGLQFLFEYFSETQRNKGNFPGRFSGRQFSNSRSEMNVSTLELGDSALYLCASSLDGAFTGELFFGEGSRLTVL.

There are a few counts of this clonotype. This chain joins TRBV20-1 and TRBJ1-5; the D is unclear. Per germline, CDR1 DFQATT and CDR2 SNEGSKA (reference sequence). Between the trimmed V and J ends, which lost 3 bases and 4 bases, there was a span of 10 bases. The CDR3 runs to 13 residues. Written as DNA, the CDR3 is TGCAGTGCTAGTGGGTGGGTAAATCAGCCCCAGCATTTT. This encodes CSASGWVNQPQHF.

V and J are TRBV20-1 and TRBJ2-7; 7 bases agree with TRBD1. This CDR3 has 13 amino acids. Germline V gives CDR1 DFQATT, CDR2 SNEGSKA (reference sequence). After removal of 7 bases from V and 3 bases from J, the junction contained 9 bases not matched to a gene. The CDR3 protein is CSVTGVRRYEQYF. CDR3 in DNA: TGCAGTGTCACAGGGGTAAGACGCTACGAGCAGTACTTC.

This clonotype occurred many times. The V and J genes are TRBV5-1 and TRBJ2-3; 10 nucleotides line up with TRBD2. This CDR3 region has 14 residues. Germline V gene lookup returns CDR1 SGHRS and CDR2 YFSETQ. V was clipped by 7 bases and J by 4 bases; unmatched bases: 6. For the CDR3, the DNA is TGCGCCAGCCACCTAGCGGGGGCTTCAGATACGCAGTATTTT. Encoded protein: CASHLAGASDTQYF.

This clonotype was counted between two and nine times. The CDR3 DNA sequence: TGTGCCAGCAGCCCTGCTAGCGGGACTTATGAGCAGTTCTTC. Translation gives CASSPASGTYEQFF. The chain employs TRBV7-3 and TRBJ2-1; the match to TRBD2 covers 9 bases. J gave up 8 bases and V 5 bases, and 7 bases lay outside the gene matches. CDR1 is SGHTA, CDR2 FQGTGA, per germline. The CDR3 has 14 amino acids.

This clonotype was picked up many times. The V gene is TRBV29-1, the J gene TRBJ2-7; the match to TRBD1 covers 9 bases. This CDR3 is built from 12 residues. Germline V gives CDR1 SQVTM, CDR2 ANQGSEA. V lost 7 bases to trimming and J lost 6 bases; unmatched junction nucleotides: 7. This chain's CDR3 is CSAGDRDGEQYF. As DNA, the CDR3 is TGCAGCGCTGGGGACAGGGACGGCGAGCAGTACTTC.

To note about this clonotype: A clone one base away is much larger, so this may be a read error. This rearrangement joins TRBV12-3 or TRBV12-4 to TRBJ1-2; 7 bases fit TRBD1. This CDR3 comprises 14 residues. The DNA of the CDR3 is TGTGCCAGCAGTCCGGGACAGTCTAACTATGACTACACCTTC. Translated: CASSPGQSNYDYTF.

This clonotype has only a few counts. The chain uses TRBV29-1 and TRBJ2-2; 7 bases map to TRBD2. Germline CDR1 and CDR2: SQVTM and ANQGSEA. CDR3 length: 12 amino acids. Trimming took 5 bases from V and 8 from J; bases not matched to a gene: 5. The DNA for the CDR3 is TGCAGCGTTTGGACGGGAGGTGGGGAGCTGTTTTTT. This encodes CSVWTGGGELFF.

The chain couples TRBV6-4 to TRBJ2-3; D might be TRBD1 (6 bases). CDR3 length equals 15 residues. The germline V and J ends were trimmed by 3 bases and 0 bases, with 10 bases remaining between them. CDR1 and CDR2 (germline): MRHNA, SNTAGT. The CDR3 DNA follows: TGTGCCAGCAGTGAAGGGGGAAGAAGCACAGATACGCAGTATTTT. Residues: CASSEGGRSTDTQYF.

This clonotype was recorded only once. The chain couples TRBV28 to TRBJ1-1; TRBD1 aligns across 7 bases. The CDR3 contains 13 residues. CDR1 MDHEN and CDR2 SYDVKM come from the germline V gene. Trimming cost V 6 bases and J 4 bases; bases outside gene matches: 5. This CDR3 reads CASRTGPRTEAFF. DNA of the CDR3: TGTGCCAGCAGGACAGGGCCTCGCACTGAAGCTTTCTTT.

The CDR3 DNA reads TGCAGTGCCATGACTAGCGGGAGCCACGAGCAGTACTTC. Translating gives CSAMTSGSHEQYF. The V call is TRBV20-1, the J call TRBJ2-7, with TRBD2 matching over 12 bases. The trim removed 6 bases at V and 5 bases at J, leaving 5 bases unmatched. The CDR3 runs to 13 residues. The germline CDR1 and CDR2 sequences are DFQATT and SNEGSKA (reference sequence).

The chain has TRBV3-1 and TRBJ1-2, with D uncertain. V shed 4 bases and J shed 1 base, with 7 bases lying between them. From germline, CDR1 is LGHDT and CDR2 YNNKEL (reference sequence). This CDR3 is built from 13 residues. CDR3 in DNA: TGTGCCAGCAGCCGGACTGATAACTATGGCTACACCTTC. It translates to CASSRTDNYGYTF.

This chain joins TRBV4-1 and TRBJ2-3; TRBD2 aligns across 8 bases. V gave up 0 bases and J gave up 4 bases; unmatched junction bases: 3. Germline V gene lookup returns CDR1 MGHRA and CDR2 YSYEKL. This CDR3 has 15 amino acids. The CDR3 reads CASSQEIAGPDTQYF. CDR3 nucleotide sequence: TGCGCCAGCAGCCAAGAAATAGCGGGACCAGATACGCAGTATTTT.

The rearrangement links TRBV15 to TRBJ2-7; D unclear. Germline CDR1 LNHNV, CDR2 YYDKDF (reference sequence). V gave up 5 bases and J gave up 2 bases, with 16 bases separating them. The CDR3 has 15 amino acids. This chain's CDR3 is CATSAHLALTYEQYF. In DNA form, the CDR3 reads TGTGCCACCAGCGCCCACCTGGCCTTAACCTACGAGCAGTACTTC. The whole variable domain, remainder taken from reference TRBV15 and TRBJ2-7, is DAMVIQNPRYQVTQFGKPVTLSCSQTLNHNVMYWYQQKSSQAPKLLFHYYDKDFNNEADTPDNFQSRRPNTSFCFLDIRSPGLGDTAMYLCATSAHLALTYEQYFGPGTRLTVT.

This chain uses TRBV4-2 with TRBJ2-3, with 9 positions matching TRBD2. This CDR3 contains 16 residues. The junction had 8 bases not matched to a gene; V was cut back by 0 bases and J by 7 bases. Germline CDR1 is LGHNA and CDR2 is YNFKEQ. The CDR3 region has the DNA TGTGCCAGCAGCCAAGAAGGGGCGGGAGGGTCGAATACGCAGTATTTT. Translation: CASSQEGAGGSNTQYF.

The chain has TRBV7-2 and TRBJ2-3; 13 nucleotides line up with TRBD2. V was pared by 5 bases and J by 5 bases, with 4 bases of the junction left unmatched. CDR3 length: 15 residues. Germline-derived CDR1 and CDR2 are SGHTA and FQGNSA. DNA for the CDR3: TGTGCCAGCAGCGTGACTAGCGGGAGGATAGATACGCAGTATTTT. Amino acids: CASSVTSGRIDTQYF.